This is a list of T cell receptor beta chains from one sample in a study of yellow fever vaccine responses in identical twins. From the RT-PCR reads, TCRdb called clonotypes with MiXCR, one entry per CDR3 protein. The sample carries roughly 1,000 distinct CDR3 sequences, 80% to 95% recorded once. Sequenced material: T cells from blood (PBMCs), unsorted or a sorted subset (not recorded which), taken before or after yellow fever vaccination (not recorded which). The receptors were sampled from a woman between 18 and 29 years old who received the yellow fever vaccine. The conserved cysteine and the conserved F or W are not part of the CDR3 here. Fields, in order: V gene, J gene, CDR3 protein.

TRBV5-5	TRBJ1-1	ASSLGVSTEAF
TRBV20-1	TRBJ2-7	GGGGTSGREQY
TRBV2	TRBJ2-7	ASSVVQGNEQY
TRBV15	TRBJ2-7	ATSGGTSAYEQY
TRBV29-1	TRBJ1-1	SGGVADTEAF
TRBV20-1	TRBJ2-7	SATLPGVMRVQY
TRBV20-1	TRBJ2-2	SGSNTGELF
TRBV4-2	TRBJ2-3	ASSRTGGTDTQY
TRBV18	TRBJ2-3	ASSPPSTDTQY
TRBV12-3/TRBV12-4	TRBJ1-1	ASILGQLNTEAF
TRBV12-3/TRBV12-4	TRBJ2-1	ASSSRPPQPNEQF
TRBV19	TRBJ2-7	ASSMGQNYEQY
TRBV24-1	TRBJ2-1	ATSDSGTGGHNEQF
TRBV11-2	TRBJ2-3	ASSAQPDNTQY
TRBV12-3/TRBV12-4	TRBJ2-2	ASSTALTSGYTGELF
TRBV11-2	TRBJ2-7	ASSPLTGSYEQY
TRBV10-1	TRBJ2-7	ASSELWGHEQY
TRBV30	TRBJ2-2	AWTGQGRGTGELF
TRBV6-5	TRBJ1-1	ASSYSAGMRTEAF
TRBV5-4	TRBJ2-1	ASSYGDRGGYNEQF
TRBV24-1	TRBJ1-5	ATSDPTGGGQPQH
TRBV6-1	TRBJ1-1	ASRELQGRANTEAF
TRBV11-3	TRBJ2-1	ASSDWTGVYNEQF
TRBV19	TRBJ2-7	ASSIGTEYEQY
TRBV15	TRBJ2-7	ATSRDKDRAFYEQY
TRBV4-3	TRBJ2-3	ASSQVGSGGSTDTQY
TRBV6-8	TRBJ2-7	ASSLGRDEQY
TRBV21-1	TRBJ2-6	ASRARDSGANVLT
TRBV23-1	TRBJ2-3	ASSQSRLAGESDTQY
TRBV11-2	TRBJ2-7	ASSLQGALNEQY
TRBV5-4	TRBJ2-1	ASSFRSGVRNEQF
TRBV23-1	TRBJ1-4	ASRPGTGEKLF
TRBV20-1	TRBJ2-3	SALLGGSTDTQY
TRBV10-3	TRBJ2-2	ATTSSGTGEAGELF
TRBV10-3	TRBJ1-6	AISESRTVNSPLH
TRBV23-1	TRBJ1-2	ASSHGHNYGYT
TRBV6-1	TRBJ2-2	ASRGGLGRTGELF
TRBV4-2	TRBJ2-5	ASSQDPAPGETQY
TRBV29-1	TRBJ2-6	SVEEFGANVLT
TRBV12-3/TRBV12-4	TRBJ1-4	ASSGMLAATNEKLF
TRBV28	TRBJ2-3	ASSNYKSWTQY
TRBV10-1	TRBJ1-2	ASSESAVASNYGYT
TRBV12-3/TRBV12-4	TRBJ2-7	ASSSWASGSSYEQY
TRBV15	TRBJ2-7	ATSRDPVAALEEQY
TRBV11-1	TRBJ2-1	ASSLSGQGYNEQF
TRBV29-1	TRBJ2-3	SVVGGNTDTQY